These 19 T cell receptor beta chains were sequenced from one sample in a study of shared clonotypes between healthy human individuals. Here immunoSEQ multiplex PCR was the method, and the copy in TCRdb shows in-frame clones only, minus some. The sample holds under 2,000,000 clones, about 95% seen once. CD8 cells classed as naive were CD45RO-negative and positively selected for CCR7, excluding terminally differentiated effector memory CD45RA+ cells. Sequencing was carried out using naive CD8+ T cells sorted from blood. Receptor source: a man younger than 30 in good health.

The CDR3 DNA is TGTGCCAGCAGCACGGGGCAGAACCAAGAGACCCAGTACTTC. This codes for CASSTGQNQETQYF. The chain recombines TRBV9 with TRBJ2-5; D tentatively reads TRBD1 or TRBD2 (5 bases each). Trimming cost V 4 bases and J 0 bases, with 10 bases left between them. The V gene's germline CDR1 is SGDLS and CDR2 YYNGEE. The CDR3 covers 14 residues.

In regard to this clone: Other DNA variants within this sample encode the same CDR3. The chain is built from TRBV6-5 and TRBJ1-2, with D uncertain. V was trimmed by 0 bases and J by 2 bases, leaving 7 bases between them. Germline V gene sequence: CDR1 MNHEY, CDR2 SVGAGI. The CDR3 runs to 14 residues. Written as DNA, the CDR3 is TGTGCCAGCAGTTACTCGGAAGGAAACTATGGCTACACCTTC. Translated: CASSYSEGNYGYTF.

This chain's CDR3 is CASSATGANEKLFF. The CDR3 DNA reads TGTGCCAGCAGTGCGACAGGTGCTAATGAAAAACTGTTTTTT. This sequence joins TRBV27 and TRBJ1-4, with D maybe TRBD1 (6 bases). From germline, CDR1 is MNHEY and CDR2 SMNVEV (reference sequence). This CDR3 spans 14 amino acids. Trimming removed 5 bases from V and 3 bases from J, with 10 bases in between.

J is TRBJ2-1 and V is TRBV5-6; 7 bases are a match to TRBD2. With 0 bases clipped from V and 1 base from J, the junction kept 4 bases outside the gene matches. This CDR3 is built from 16 residues. Germline V lookup: CDR1 SGHDT, CDR2 YYEEEE. The CDR3 DNA follows: TGTGCCAGCAGCTTGGTCACTAGCGAATCCTACAATGAGCAGTTCTTC. It encodes CASSLVTSESYNEQFF.

The chain has TRBV11-1 and TRBJ2-2; maybe TRBD1 (6 bases). From germline, CDR1 is SGHAT and CDR2 FQDESV (reference sequence). The CDR3 is 16 residues long. Trimming removed 2 bases at V and 2 bases at J, with 12 bases between. The CDR3 region is CASSLLGAQNTGELFF. The CDR3 nucleotides are TGTGCCAGCAGCTTACTGGGGGCCCAAAACACCGGGGAGCTGTTTTTT.

Details on this clone: Additional DNA sequences in this sample encode the identical CDR3. The chain carries TRBV4-1 and TRBJ2-1; D gene uncertain. The CDR3 covers 13 residues. The V end was cut by 1 base, the J end by 4 bases, with 5 bases between. Germline V gene data show CDR1 as MGHRA and CDR2 as YSYEKL. CDR3 region: CASSQVTYNEQFF. Here the CDR3 DNA reads TGCGCCAGCAGCCAAGTTACTTACAATGAGCAGTTCTTC.

The chain joins TRBV5-1 to TRBJ2-3, with TRBD1 matching 9 bases. After removal of 2 bases from V and 4 bases from J, the junction contained 5 bases not matched to a gene. The CDR3 is made up of 15 amino acids. The germline gives CDR1 SGHRS, CDR2 YFSETQ. The CDR3 sequence is CASSFRDRAADTQYF. Written as DNA, the CDR3 is TGCGCCAGCAGCTTCAGGGACAGGGCCGCAGATACGCAGTATTTT. The full variable domain, in which reference TRBV5-1 and TRBJ2-3 provide the parts outside the CDR3, is KAGVTQTPRYLIKTRGQQVTLSCSPISGHRSVSWYQQTPGQGLQFLFEYFSETQRNKGNFPGRFSGRQFSNSRSEMNVSTLELGDSALYLCASSFRDRAADTQYFGPGTRLTVL.

About this clone: The same CDR3 can be traced to other DNA sequences in this sample. This chain connects TRBV5-1 to TRBJ1-2, with D possibly matching TRBD1 (6 bases). CDR1 SGHRS and CDR2 YFSETQ come from the germline V gene. This CDR3 is built from 14 residues. V lost 4 bases and J 0 bases, leaving 10 bases between the germline ends. The CDR3 DNA is TGCGCCAGCAGCCTGGACAGAGCTAACTATGGCTACACCTTC. Protein sequence: CASSLDRANYGYTF.

The CDR3 here is CASSIEARGGADYGYTF. CDR3 coding DNA: TGTGCCAGTAGTATAGAGGCAAGGGGAGGGGCGGACTATGGCTACACCTTC. The V and J genes are TRBV19 and TRBJ1-2; D is possibly TRBD1 (5 bases). This CDR3 has 17 amino acids. Deletions cut 0 bases from V and 3 bases from J, with 17 bases between. Germline values: CDR1 LNHDA, CDR2 SQIVND (reference sequence).

The genes are TRBV27 and TRBJ2-1; D gene ambiguous. The CDR3 covers 12 residues. Trimming took off 3 bases at V and 6 bases at J, with 6 bases between the two ends. The germline V gene encodes CDR1 MNHEY and CDR2 SMNVEV (reference sequence). CDR3 loop: CASSFERNEQFF. The CDR3 DNA reads TGTGCCAGCAGTTTCGAGCGCAATGAGCAGTTCTTC.

In DNA, the CDR3 is TGTGCCAGCAGTTACGGGATTGACCCAGGTACCTACGAGCAGTACTTC. It yields the protein CASSYGIDPGTYEQYF. The chain is built from TRBV6-5 and TRBJ2-7; D is unclear. V shed 2 bases and J shed 2 bases, with 16 bases lying between them. Germline CDR1 MNHEY, CDR2 SVGAGI. The CDR3 has 16 residues.

The chain joins TRBV27 to TRBJ2-7, with no clear D. The CDR3 spans 14 residues. V dropped 3 bases and J dropped 3 bases, with 12 bases sitting between them. Germline lookup yields CDR1 MNHEY and CDR2 SMNVEV (reference sequence). The CDR3 DNA reads TGTGCCAGCAGTTTCGCCACTAAGTACTACGAGCAGTACTTC. Its translation is CASSFATKYYEQYF.

The chain has TRBV9 and TRBJ2-3; 9 nucleotides agree with TRBD2. The CDR3 totals 14 residues. Unmatched junction bases numbered 1, after V lost 3 bases and J lost 2 bases. Germline CDR1 reads SGDLS; CDR2 reads YYNGEE. As DNA, the CDR3 is TGTGCCAGCAGCGGGACTAGCGACACAGATACGCAGTATTTT. Amino acid sequence: CASSGTSDTDTQYF.

This chain links TRBV11-2 with TRBJ2-7; D is perhaps TRBD1 or TRBD2 (5 bases each). The CDR3 loop spans 13 amino acids. Trimming shortened V by 7 bases and J by 0 bases, and 10 bases separated the two germline ends. The germline V gene has CDR1 SGHAT and CDR2 FQNNGV. The CDR3 spells CASTEGISYEQYF. The CDR3 DNA reads TGTGCCAGCACTGAGGGGATCTCCTACGAGCAGTACTTC.

The chain carries TRBV5-5 and TRBJ2-2; 9 positions match TRBD1. V lost 2 bases, J lost 4 bases, and 3 bases stayed unmatched. Germline V gene sequence: CDR1 SGHKS, CDR2 YYEKEE (reference sequence). The CDR3 covers 15 residues. The CDR3 coding sequence is TGTGCCAGCAGCTTAGACAGGGGGAGCACCGGGGAGCTGTTTTTT. This translates into CASSLDRGSTGELFF.

The chain employs TRBV5-6 and TRBJ2-1; 10 bases map to TRBD1. The CDR3 has 13 residues. Germline assignment: CDR1 SGHDT and CDR2 YYEEEE. With 4 bases clipped from V and 9 bases from J, the junction kept 4 bases outside the gene matches. The CDR3 DNA follows: TGTGCCAGCAGCGACGACAGGGGGCTTGAGCAGTTCTTC. This encodes CASSDDRGLEQFF.

The chain employs TRBV7-8 and TRBJ2-7; weak D call: TRBD2 (5 bases). V lost 5 bases to trimming and J lost 3 bases, with 17 bases between them. CDR1 SGHVS and CDR2 FQNEAQ come from the germline V gene. The CDR3 has 15 amino acids. The CDR3 sequence: CASSPAGNSIYEQYF. The DNA of the CDR3 is TGTGCCAGCAGCCCGGCCGGGAACAGTATCTACGAGCAGTACTTC. The full variable domain, with the rest looked up from reference TRBV7-8 and TRBJ2-7, is GAGVSQSPRYKVAKRGQDVALRCDPISGHVSLFWYQQALGQGPEFLTYFQNEAQLDKSGLPSDRFFAERPEGSVSTLKIQRTQQEDSAVYLCASSPAGNSIYEQYFGPGTRLTVT.

The chain combines TRBV19 with TRBJ2-3; D call uncertain. The CDR3 totals 14 residues. Between the trimmed V and J ends, which lost 5 bases and 2 bases, there was a span of 11 bases. The V gene's germline CDR1 is LNHDA and CDR2 SQIVND (reference sequence). The CDR3 sequence is CASSSFIDTDTQYF. DNA of the CDR3: TGTGCCAGTAGTTCCTTTATTGACACAGATACGCAGTATTTT.

The V and J genes are TRBV19 and TRBJ2-1, with TRBD2 matching 11 bases. The V segment lost 8 bases and the J segment 6 bases; nucleotides outside the gene matches: 3. Germline V gene sequence: CDR1 LNHDA, CDR2 SQIVND (reference sequence). The CDR3 loop spans 13 amino acids. CDR3 sequence: CASGTSGFNEQFF. CDR3 DNA sequence: TGTGCCAGTGGGACTAGCGGTTTCAATGAGCAGTTCTTC.